The clone carrying this T cell receptor beta chain was observed a single time. The antigen remains undetermined. The data are from a study of OX40 agonist ivuxolimab in advanced cancers. The CDR3 runs to 16 residues. CDR1 is LNHDA, CDR2 SQIVND, per germline (reference sequence). V was clipped by 7 bases and J by 2 bases; unmatched bases: 8. Study-wide findings and caveats: Circulating CD4+ and CD8+ T cells showed clonal expansion by week 6 at 0.1 to 3.0 mg/kg.

Assay used: immunoSEQ multiplex PCR; TCRdb lists only in-frame clones, some missing. Here the sample spans about 61,000 clones, around four fifths being singletons. This chain connects TRBV19 to TRBJ2-3; 11 nucleotides agree with TRBD2. The receptor was isolated from an adult with an advanced solid tumor such as melanoma, head and neck, liver or kidney cancer. Sequencing used CD4+ or CD8+ T cells sorted from blood, obtained in a trial of the OX40 agonist ivuxolimab. In DNA form, the CDR3 reads TGTGCCAGTAAGCCGGGACTAGCGGATCTCACAGATACGCAGTATTTT. Amino acid sequence: CASKPGLADLTDTQYF.